This entry lists 29 T cell receptor beta chains sequenced from one sample in a study of shared clonotypes between healthy human individuals. Measured with immunoSEQ multiplex PCR; TCRdb has only the in-frame clones, and not every one. This sample has about a million clones; about 80% occur once, and the top ten carry 0.7% to 0.95%. The sequenced material came from memory CD4+ T cells from PBMCs. Subset given: CD45RA-negative fraction. The receptors originated from a man younger than 35 in good health. Some clones in this sample may be carry-over from other donors' samples.

V usage is TRBV5-1 and J usage is TRBJ2-5, with 7 bases aligning to TRBD2. CDR1 is SGHRS, CDR2 YFSETQ, per germline. V trimming: 0 bases; J trimming: 4 bases; junction bases outside the gene matches: 6. This CDR3 is built from 15 residues. The DNA for the CDR3 is TGCGCCAGCAGCTTGGTGGCCTTAGCGGGAGAGACCCAGTACTTC. Translating it yields CASSLVALAGETQYF.

V usage is TRBV27 and J usage is TRBJ2-2, with unresolved D. Trimming pared 3 bases from V and 1 base from J, leaving 6 bases between. CDR3 length equals 14 residues. The germline CDR1 and CDR2 sequences are MNHEY and SMNVEV (reference sequence). For the CDR3, the DNA is TGTGCCAGCAGTTTTGCCAGGAACACCGGGGAGCTGTTTTTT. It translates to CASSFARNTGELFF.

This CDR3 is CASSLHGTGDYGYTF. CDR3 DNA: TGTGCCAGCTCACTCCACGGGACAGGGGACTATGGCTACACCTTC. V gene TRBV18 combines with J gene TRBJ1-2; 10 nucleotides line up with TRBD1. Germline V gives CDR1 KGHSH, CDR2 LQKENI. V shed 4 bases and J 3 bases; nucleotides not matched to a gene: 5. This CDR3 has 15 residues. The whole variable domain, remainder taken from reference TRBV18 and TRBJ1-2, is NAGVMQNPRHLVRRRGQEARLRCSPMKGHSHVYWYRQLPEEGLKFMVYLQKENIIDESGMPKERFSAEFPKEGPSILRIQQVVRGDSAAYFCASSLHGTGDYGYTFGSGTRLTVV.

CDR3 nucleotides: TGTGCCAGCAGCACGAGCGGGAGGGCTCTCTACAATGAGCAGTTCTTC. Its translation is CASSTSGRALYNEQFF. The rearrangement links TRBV14 to TRBJ2-1, with TRBD2 matching 10 bases. Trimming cost V 5 bases and J 3 bases; bases outside gene matches: 7. The germline gives CDR1 SGHDN, CDR2 FVKESK. The CDR3 extends over 16 amino acids.

There are a few counts of this clone. The chain carries TRBV28 and TRBJ1-4; the D is unclear. Germline V gene data show CDR1 as MDHEN and CDR2 as SYDVKM. This CDR3 comprises 14 residues. Trimming removed 5 bases at V and 8 bases at J, with 15 bases between. The CDR3 reads CASSQPLGGEKLFF. CDR3 sequence (DNA): TGTGCCAGCAGTCAACCATTGGGTGGGGAAAAACTGTTTTTT. Supplemented by reference TRBV28 and TRBJ1-4, the full variable domain reads DVKVTQSSRYLVKRTGEKVFLECVQDMDHENMFWYRQDPGLGLRLIYFSYDVKMKEKGDIPEGYSVSREKKERFSLILESASTNQTSMYLCASSQPLGGEKLFFGSGTQLSVL.

The chain combines TRBV2 with TRBJ1-2; unclear D gene. The V gene's germline CDR1 is SNHLY and CDR2 FYNNEI. Deletions cut 1 base from V and 2 bases from J, with 5 bases between. This CDR3 contains 13 residues. CDR3 in amino acids: CASSEVVNYGYTF. CDR3 sequence (DNA): TGTGCCAGCAGTGAAGTAGTCAACTATGGCTACACCTTC. Drawing the rest from reference TRBV2 and TRBJ1-2, the complete variable domain is EPEVTQTPSHQVTQMGQEVILRCVPISNHLYFYWYRQILGQKVEFLVSFYNNEISEKSEIFDDQFSVERPDGSNFTLKIRSTKLEDSAMYFCASSEVVNYGYTFGSGTRLTVV.

V usage is TRBV5-1 and J usage is TRBJ1-1; 7 bases are shared with TRBD1. This CDR3 is 16 amino acids long. CDR1 is SGHRS, CDR2 YFSETQ, per germline. The V segment lost 2 bases and the J segment 1 base; nucleotides outside the gene matches: 8. CDR3 DNA: TGCGCCAGCAGCTTACCTCGGACAGGTTCGAACACTGAAGCTTTCTTT. It yields the protein CASSLPRTGSNTEAFF.

The chain uses TRBV30 and TRBJ2-3, with 7 bases that match TRBD2. CDR1 GTSNPN and CDR2 SVGIG come from the germline V gene (reference sequence). The V segment lost 5 bases and the J segment 3 bases; nucleotides outside the gene matches: 5. The length of the CDR3 is 13 residues. CDR3 region: CAWEWGGTDTQYF. The CDR3, as DNA: TGTGCCTGGGAGTGGGGAGGGACAGATACGCAGTATTTT.

The gene calls are TRBV4-2 and TRBJ1-1; TRBD1 aligns across 9 bases. Germline V gene sequence: CDR1 LGHNA, CDR2 YNFKEQ. CDR3 length: 15 residues. V shed 2 bases, J shed 6 bases, and the junction held 7 bases outside the gene matches. CDR3 DNA sequence: TGTGCCAGCAGCCAACTCGGGACAGGGAGATCTGAAGCTTTCTTT. Translated: CASSQLGTGRSEAFF.

V usage is TRBV5-6 and J usage is TRBJ2-6; D is ambiguous. Trimming removed 1 base from V and 1 base from J, with 6 bases in between. The germline V gene has CDR1 SGHDT and CDR2 YYEEEE. The CDR3 spans 15 residues. CDR3 sequence: CASSLCRSGANVLTF. Here the CDR3 DNA reads TGTGCCAGCAGCTTGTGCAGATCTGGGGCCAACGTCCTGACTTTC.

This clone was observed a handful of times. The CDR3 sequence is CASSLNDWNSQYF. CDR3 DNA: TGTGCCAGCAGTCTAAACGACTGGAATTCGCAGTATTTT. The J gene is TRBJ2-3, the V gene TRBV27, with D unclear. Trimming took off 5 bases at V and 10 bases at J, with 16 bases between the two ends. This CDR3 region has 13 residues. Per the germline V gene, CDR1 is MNHEY and CDR2 is SMNVEV (reference sequence).

The chain uses TRBV6-5 and TRBJ1-2; 9 nucleotides agree with TRBD1. Germline V CDR1 and CDR2: MNHEY, SVGAGI. This CDR3 comprises 13 residues. Germline trimming cut 6 bases from V and 7 bases from J; bases unmatched to any gene: 6. CDR3 loop: CASRGTGLFGYTF. For the CDR3, the DNA is TGTGCCAGCAGGGGGACAGGGCTTTTTGGCTACACCTTC.

The V and J genes are TRBV5-6 and TRBJ1-2; tentatively, D is TRBD1 (5 bases). CDR3 length: 18 residues. Trimming cost V 0 bases and J 5 bases, with 23 bases left between them. CDR1 and CDR2 from the germline V gene are SGHDT and YYEEEE. The CDR3 DNA follows: TGTGCCAGCAGCTTGGATCGGCAGGGTGTTTACTTTTGGTATGGCTACACCTTC. Protein sequence: CASSLDRQGVYFWYGYTF.

This clone was seen once. CDR3 DNA sequence: TGTGCCAGTAGTCCGCGGGACAGGGGTCGCGCCGAGCAGTACTTC. Translated: CASSPRDRGRAEQYF. The genes are TRBV19 and TRBJ2-7; TRBD1 matches 10 bases. The CDR3 is 15 amino acids. V lost 5 bases, J lost 6 bases, and 10 bases stayed unmatched. The germline V gene has CDR1 LNHDA and CDR2 SQIVND (reference sequence).

The rearrangement joins TRBV29-1 to TRBJ1-1, with unresolved D. With 4 bases removed from V and 2 bases from J, the gap between germline ends came to 11 bases. This CDR3 spans 13 amino acids. Germline CDR1 reads SQVTM; CDR2 reads ANQGSEA. This CDR3 is CSVGTDTNTEAFF. CDR3 in DNA: TGCAGCGTTGGGACCGACACAAACACTGAAGCTTTCTTT.

This chain connects TRBV5-1 to TRBJ2-7; tentative D call: TRBD2 (6 bases). The germline V and J ends were trimmed by 4 bases and 6 bases, with 17 bases remaining between them. Germline V gene sequence: CDR1 SGHRS, CDR2 YFSETQ. This CDR3 is built from 14 residues. The CDR3 region is CASSRDGGGLEQYF. The CDR3 nucleotides are TGCGCCAGCAGCCGTGACGGGGGTGGGCTCGAGCAGTACTTC.

This chain links TRBV7-8 with TRBJ2-7; unclear D gene. Germline V gene sequence: CDR1 SGHVS, CDR2 FQNEAQ. The CDR3 consists of 15 residues. V lost 5 bases, J lost 1 base, and 15 bases lay in between. The CDR3 region is CASSTARQASYEQYF. The CDR3 DNA follows: TGTGCCAGCAGCACCGCCCGGCAGGCGTCCTACGAGCAGTACTTC. Combining the CDR3 with reference TRBV7-8 and TRBJ2-7 gives the whole variable domain GAGVSQSPRYKVAKRGQDVALRCDPISGHVSLFWYQQALGQGPEFLTYFQNEAQLDKSGLPSDRFFAERPEGSVSTLKIQRTQQEDSAVYLCASSTARQASYEQYFGPGTRLTVT.

This clone was recorded a few times. The J gene is TRBJ1-4, the V gene TRBV5-6; D is ambiguous. The CDR3 consists of 16 residues. The V gene lost 4 bases and the J gene lost 3 bases, with 16 bases spanning the gap. Germline V lookup: CDR1 SGHDT, CDR2 YYEEEE. The CDR3 here is CASSPFKLSSNEKLFF. The CDR3 nucleotides read TGTGCCAGCAGCCCGTTTAAGCTGTCGTCTAATGAAAAACTGTTTTTT. Filled out from reference TRBV5-6 and TRBJ1-4, the complete variable domain reads DAGVTQSPTHLIKTRGQQVTLRCSPKSGHDTVSWYQQALGQGPQFIFQYYEEEERQRGNFPDRFSGHQFPNYSSELNVNALLLGDSALYLCASSPFKLSSNEKLFFGSGTQLSVL.

This clone has ten or more counts. The V and J genes are TRBV15 and TRBJ2-7; D remains unclear. CDR3 size: 17 residues. V was shortened by 2 bases and J by 3 bases, with 20 bases between the two germline ends. From germline, CDR1 is LNHNV and CDR2 YYDKDF (reference sequence). This CDR3 is CATSRRPLDAIYYEQYF. Written as DNA, the CDR3 is TGTGCCACCAGCAGAAGACCCCTCGACGCCATATACTACGAGCAGTACTTC.

The chain carries TRBV10-2 and TRBJ2-2; TRBD2 aligns across 15 bases. From germline, CDR1 is WSHSY and CDR2 SAAADI. The CDR3 covers 17 residues. V lost 5 bases to trimming and J lost 4 bases; unmatched junction nucleotides: 5. The CDR3 DNA reads as TGCGCCAGCAGTTGGACTAGCGGGAGGGCCGGCACCGGGGAGCTGTTTTTT. Residues: CASSWTSGRAGTGELFF.

The CDR3 region is CASSYVRGIIRMNTEAFF. CDR3 in DNA: TGTGCCAGCAGTTATGTTCGGGGAATAATCCGCATGAACACTGAAGCTTTCTTT. The chain carries TRBV6-9 and TRBJ1-1; D is undetermined. Germline values: CDR1 MNHGY, CDR2 SVAAGI. V was clipped by 2 bases and J by 0 bases, with 19 bases between them. The CDR3 spans 18 residues.

The V gene is TRBV4-1, the J gene TRBJ2-5, with 8 bases that match TRBD2. CDR3 length: 16 residues. Germline CDR1 and CDR2: MGHRA and YSYEKL. V was pared by 2 bases and J by 1 base, with 6 bases of the junction left unmatched. CDR3 region: CASSQKTSGFQETQYF. In DNA, the CDR3 is TGCGCCAGCAGCCAAAAAACTAGCGGATTCCAAGAGACCCAGTACTTC.

Worth noting for this clone: Distinct nucleotide sequences in the sample also encode this CDR3. V gene TRBV5-1 combines with J gene TRBJ1-3; no clear D gene. CDR1 is SGHRS and CDR2 is YFSETQ in the germline V gene. V gave up 0 bases and J gave up 0 bases, with 7 bases separating them. This CDR3 region has 15 residues. CDR3 sequence reads: CASSLVPSSGNTIYF. CDR3 sequence (DNA): TGCGCCAGCAGCTTGGTCCCATCCTCTGGAAACACCATATATTTT.

Worth noting for this clone: In the same sample, other DNA sequences code for this CDR3. This rearrangement joins TRBV27 to TRBJ1-2; D remains unclear. The CDR3 totals 14 residues. Between the trimmed V and J ends, which lost 4 bases and 2 bases, there was a span of 11 bases. Germline lookup yields CDR1 MNHEY and CDR2 SMNVEV (reference sequence). CDR3 in DNA: TGTGCCAGCAGTTATAGGGCCGGAAACTATGGCTACACCTTC. Residues: CASSYRAGNYGYTF.

CDR3 coding DNA: TGTGCCACCAGCAGAGCCAGGGAAGCTTTCTTT. The encoded protein is CATSRAREAFF. This sequence joins TRBV15 and TRBJ1-1; no clear D. Trimming pared 1 base from V and 8 bases from J, leaving 5 bases between. Germline V gene data show CDR1 as LNHNV and CDR2 as YYDKDF (reference sequence). The CDR3 loop spans 11 amino acids.

The chain has TRBV19 and TRBJ2-1; TRBD2 aligns across 13 bases. The CDR3 has 19 amino acids. CDR1 and CDR2 from the germline V gene are LNHDA and SQIVND (reference sequence). V dropped 5 bases and J dropped 0; count of bases not matched to a gene: 10. The CDR3 region is CASSASGLAGPSSYNEQFF. Written as DNA, the CDR3 is TGTGCCAGTAGTGCCTCGGGACTAGCGGGACCGAGCTCCTACAATGAGCAGTTCTTC. Drawing the rest from reference TRBV19 and TRBJ2-1, the complete variable domain is DGGITQSPKYLFRKEGQNVTLSCEQNLNHDAMYWYRQDPGQGLRLIYYSQIVNDFQKGDIAEGYSVSREKKESFPLTVTSAQKNPTAFYLCASSASGLAGPSSYNEQFFGPGTRLTVL.

This clone was seen ten or more times. V gene TRBV15 combines with J gene TRBJ1-5, with D hard to call. Trimming pared 4 bases from V and 5 bases from J, leaving 9 bases between. Germline CDR1 is LNHNV and CDR2 is YYDKDF (reference sequence). The CDR3 extends over 13 amino acids. The CDR3 spells CATSKDRDQPQHF. CDR3 coding DNA: TGTGCCACCAGCAAGGACCGAGATCAGCCCCAGCATTTT.

The rearrangement uses TRBV27 and TRBJ2-1; D remains ambiguous. The CDR3 is made up of 15 amino acids. Germline-derived CDR1 and CDR2 are MNHEY and SMNVEV (reference sequence). Trimming shortened V by 2 bases and J by 4 bases, and 12 bases separated the two germline ends. Written as DNA, the CDR3 is TGTGCCAGCAGTTTAGGGCCCGTCGGATACAATGAGCAGTTCTTC. Amino acid sequence: CASSLGPVGYNEQFF.

This chain links TRBV5-3 with TRBJ1-2, with unresolved D. TRBV5-3 is an open reading frame, and its role is uncertain. The CDR3 extends over 10 amino acids. Trimming took off 2 bases at V and 6 bases at J, with 2 bases between the two ends. CDR3 sequence (DNA): TGTGCCAGAAGCTTCGATGGCTACACCTTC. This sequence encodes CARSFDGYTF.